This TCR beta chain was retrieved from a study of blood T cell repertoires in COVID-19. Here immunoSEQ multiplex PCR was the method, and the copy in TCRdb shows in-frame clones only, minus some. The profile shows roughly 290,000 clones, around four fifths of them singletons. Sample: peripheral blood. The receptor was isolated from a woman between 45 and 65 years old with active or convalescent COVID-19.

CDR3 protein: CASSQDTAYNEQFF. The CDR3 DNA reads TGCGCCAGCAGCCAAGATACAGCCTACAATGAGCAGTTCTTC. The chain has TRBV4-1 and TRBJ2-1; D unclear. This CDR3 is 14 amino acids long. Germline V gene sequence: CDR1 MGHRA, CDR2 YSYEKL. Trimming removed 0 bases from V and 2 bases from J, with 5 bases in between.